This TCR beta chain emerged from a study of OX40 agonist ivuxolimab in advanced cancers. Study as a whole: Previous treatment with anti-PD-1, anti-PD-L1 or anti-CTLA-4 therapy was allowed; approximately 40% had received some.

Per germline, CDR1 SGHTA and CDR2 FQGNSA. Trimming stripped 5 bases from V and 3 bases from J, with 20 bases between. The CDR3 runs 18 residues. A note on this clone: Its antigen is not identified.

Whole-study results and caveats: At doses 0.1 to 3.0 mg/kg, CD4+ and CD8+ clones expanded. Partial responders receiving 0.1-3.0 mg/kg showed among the lowest clonal expansion.

This table comes from immunoSEQ multiplex PCR, and its TCRdb copy is limited to in-frame clones, with some not included. The sample records 90,000 to 95,000 clones, roughly 84% being singletons. The chain joins TRBV7-2 to TRBJ1-6; D may be TRBD1 (5 bases). This sequence was found in an adult with an advanced solid tumor such as melanoma, head and neck, liver or kidney cancer. The specimen was CD4+ or CD8+ T cells sorted from blood, collected in a trial of the OX40 agonist ivuxolimab. CDR3 loop: CASSRGPGGYLYNSPLHF. CDR3 bases: TGTGCCAGCAGCCGGGGTCCGGGGGGATATCTCTATAATTCACCCCTCCACTTT.